The 32 T cell receptor beta chains listed next were all sequenced from one sample in a study of blood T cell repertoires in COVID-19. TCRdb's table, derived via immunoSEQ multiplex PCR, lists solely in-frame clones and lacks some. The sample holds 160,000 or so clones; approximately 80% are singletons and the top ten take roughly a tenth. Sequenced sample: peripheral blood. The receptor set was obtained from a human donor in a cohort sampled during active COVID-19.

The chain joins TRBV11-2 to TRBJ1-3; no definite D call. The CDR3 loop spans 16 amino acids. Germline V gene lookup returns CDR1 SGHAT and CDR2 FQNNGV. The germline V and J ends were trimmed by 7 bases and 0 bases, with 16 bases remaining between them. DNA for the CDR3: TGTGCCAGCACTGTGTTGGGCCAGCCCTCTGGAAACACCATATATTTT. Its translation is CASTVLGQPSGNTIYF.

The rearrangement uses TRBV3-1 (or the pseudogene TRBV3-2) and TRBJ2-5, with D tentatively TRBD2 (6 bases). The V end lost 0 bases, the J end lost 5 bases, and 16 bases lay between the germline ends. Per the germline V gene, CDR1 is LGHDT and CDR2 is YNNKEL (reference sequence). The CDR3 totals 16 residues. This chain's CDR3 is CASSQEVAEAQETQYF. In nucleotides, the CDR3 is TGTGCCAGCAGCCAAGAGGTAGCGGAGGCTCAGGAGACCCAGTACTTC.

The chain uses TRBV5-1 and TRBJ1-1; 8 nucleotides line up with TRBD1. The CDR3 has 14 amino acids. V dropped 4 bases and J dropped 4; count of bases not matched to a gene: 6. Germline CDR1 SGHRS, CDR2 YFSETQ. CDR3 loop: CASSLQGVLTEAFF. For the CDR3, the DNA is TGCGCCAGCAGCCTACAGGGGGTCCTCACTGAAGCTTTCTTT.

The CDR3 DNA reads as TGCGCCAGCAGACCGACAGGGGTTGGCGGGGAGCTGTTTTTT. Protein: CASRPTGVGGELFF. This sequence joins TRBV5-1 and TRBJ2-2, with 8 bases identical to TRBD1. The V gene's germline CDR1 is SGHRS and CDR2 YFSETQ. This CDR3 spans 14 amino acids. Trimming removed 5 bases from V and 7 bases from J; junction bases left unmatched: 7.

The V and J genes are TRBV2 and TRBJ2-7, with TRBD1 as a possible D gene (6 bases). The CDR3 has 14 amino acids. Germline V CDR1 and CDR2: SNHLY, FYNNEI. V lost 8 bases and J 5 bases, leaving 19 bases between the germline ends. CDR3 loop: CASAPRSTGDEQYF. The CDR3 DNA reads as TGTGCCAGCGCCCCCCGCTCGACAGGCGACGAGCAGTACTTC.

The chain links TRBV28 to TRBJ1-1; tentatively, D is TRBD1 (6 bases). V was cut by 10 bases and J by 8 bases, with 11 bases left in between. Germline CDR1 is MDHEN and CDR2 is SYDVKM. This CDR3 comprises 10 residues. DNA for the CDR3: TGTGCCACGAGACAGGTGGAAGCTTTCTTT. This encodes CATRQVEAFF.

This clone was detected only a few times. CDR3 nucleotide sequence: TGCGCCAGCAGCTTGGTGACAGGGGGGATCGGCGAGCAGTACTTC. This encodes CASSLVTGGIGEQYF. This rearrangement joins TRBV5-1 to TRBJ2-7, with TRBD1 identical over 9 bases. The CDR3 is 15 amino acids. CDR1 SGHRS and CDR2 YFSETQ come from the germline V gene. V gave up 0 bases and J gave up 6 bases; unmatched junction bases: 7.

The V call is TRBV10-3, the J call TRBJ1-4, with D possibly being TRBD1 (6 bases). Between the trimmed V and J ends, which lost 10 bases and 7 bases, there was a span of 22 bases. The germline gives CDR1 ENHRY, CDR2 SYGVKD. The CDR3 has 15 residues. Written as DNA, the CDR3 is TGTGCCACCGCCTACAACAGGGAATCCAGTGAAAAACTGTTTTTT. It is translated as CATAYNRESSEKLFF.

In regard to this clone: One end of the junction does not line up with germline, which may come from a read error. CDR3 DNA sequence: TGTGCCAGCAGCCTAGCCGGGACTAGTCATGAGCAGTTCTTC. Protein: CASSLAGTSHEQFF. V and J are TRBV7-9 and TRBJ2-1, with TRBD2 identical over 8 bases. CDR1 SEHNR and CDR2 FQNEAQ come from the germline V gene (reference sequence). The CDR3 totals 14 residues.

The V call is TRBV7-2, the J call TRBJ1-2; 7 nucleotides align to TRBD1. The J segment lost 5 bases and the V segment lost 1 base, leaving 10 bases of the junction unmatched. Germline V gene sequence: CDR1 SGHTA, CDR2 FQGNSA. This CDR3 is built from 16 residues. CDR3 sequence (DNA): TGTGCCAGCAGCTTAGTGCAGGGGGGCACCTTATATGGCTACACCTTC. Translated: CASSLVQGGTLYGYTF.

In regard to this clone: Other DNA sequences in the sample encode the same CDR3. The J gene is TRBJ1-3, the V gene TRBV11-2; a possible D gene is TRBD1 (5 bases). The CDR3 spans 15 residues. Germline V gene sequence: CDR1 SGHAT, CDR2 FQNNGV. Trimming removed 3 bases from V and 0 bases from J, with 9 bases in between. CDR3: CASSLGGVSGNTIYF. CDR3 coding DNA: TGTGCCAGCAGCTTGGGGGGGGTCTCTGGAAACACCATATATTTT.

The J gene is TRBJ2-7, the V gene TRBV11-2; no firm D call. The germline V gene encodes CDR1 SGHAT and CDR2 FQNNGV. The V end was cut by 1 base, the J end by 7 bases, with 5 bases between. The CDR3 runs 11 residues. This CDR3 reads CASSLATEQYF. CDR3 DNA: TGTGCCAGCAGCTTAGCCACAGAGCAGTACTTC.

V usage is TRBV10-3 and J usage is TRBJ2-1; perhaps TRBD2 as D (7 bases). CDR3 length equals 12 residues. The V and J ends lost 9 bases and 12 bases respectively, with 18 bases between them. Germline V gives CDR1 ENHRY, CDR2 SYGVKD. The CDR3 coding sequence is TGTGCCATAGCGGGACAAGCCTCCGGGCAGTTCTTC. The encoded protein is CAIAGQASGQFF.

This clone was found once. The chain uses TRBV13 and TRBJ2-7; a possible D gene is TRBD2 (7 bases). The CDR3 runs to 15 residues. CDR1 and CDR2 (germline): PRHDT, FYEKMQ (reference sequence). V dropped 7 bases and J dropped 6 bases, with 22 bases sitting between them. CDR3 protein: CASTFLSAGASEQYF. The CDR3, as DNA: TGTGCCAGCACCTTTCTAAGTGCGGGGGCCTCCGAGCAGTACTTC.

This clone has more than one count but fewer than ten. The CDR3 loop reads CAIQDSYEQYF. DNA of the CDR3: TGTGCCATACAAGACTCCTACGAGCAGTACTTC. J is TRBJ2-7 and V is TRBV2; D gene uncertain. CDR3 length equals 11 residues. The germline V gene encodes CDR1 SNHLY and CDR2 FYNNEI. Trimming stripped 10 bases from V and 0 bases from J, with 7 bases between. The full variable domain, with the rest looked up from reference TRBV2 and TRBJ2-7, is EPEVTQTPSHQVTQMGQEVILRCVPISNHLYFYWYRQILGQKVEFLVSFYNNEISEKSEIFDDQFSVERPDGSNFTLKIRSTKLEDSAMYFCAIQDSYEQYFGPGTRLTVT.

The chain uses TRBV15 and TRBJ1-4, with D perhaps matching TRBD1 (6 bases). Trimming shortened V by 1 base and J by 0 bases, and 15 bases separated the two germline ends. This CDR3 has 18 amino acids. The germline V gene encodes CDR1 LNHNV and CDR2 YYDKDF (reference sequence). The CDR3 nucleotides read TGTGCCACCAGCAGAGTTGTTCAGGGGCTCTCAACTAATGAAAAACTGTTTTTT. It specifies CATSRVVQGLSTNEKLFF. The full variable domain, its missing parts supplied by reference TRBV15 and TRBJ1-4, is DAMVIQNPRYQVTQFGKPVTLSCSQTLNHNVMYWYQQKSSQAPKLLFHYYDKDFNNEADTPDNFQSRRPNTSFCFLDIRSPGLGDTAMYLCATSRVVQGLSTNEKLFFGSGTQLSVL.

This clone was found once. The CDR3 region is CASRTGLGEAFF. CDR3 nucleotides: TGTGCCAGCAGGACAGGGTTGGGTGAAGCTTTCTTT. V usage is TRBV28 and J usage is TRBJ1-1, with 7 bases lining up with TRBD1. The CDR3 consists of 12 residues. The V and J ends lost 6 bases and 7 bases, in that order; junction bases with no gene match: 5. The germline V gene has CDR1 MDHEN and CDR2 SYDVKM.

V usage is TRBV10-3 and J usage is TRBJ2-7; 7 bases are shared with TRBD1. There are 13 residues in the CDR3. The germline gives CDR1 ENHRY, CDR2 SYGVKD. Trimming cost V 6 bases and J 2 bases; bases outside gene matches: 4. The CDR3 bases are TGTGCCATCAGGGGGGACAGTCCCTACGAGCAGTACTTC. Amino acid sequence: CAIRGDSPYEQYF.

Notes on this clone: The sample holds other DNA sequences that translate to the same CDR3. V usage is TRBV5-1 and J usage is TRBJ2-5, with D possibly TRBD2 on 6 matching bases. In germline, CDR1 is SGHRS, CDR2 YFSETQ. The V end lost 4 bases, the J end lost 1 base, and 11 bases lay between the germline ends. CDR3 length: 14 amino acids. The CDR3 DNA reads as TGCGCCAGCAGCCCGGGGACTTCCCAAGAGACCCAGTACTTC. Translating it yields CASSPGTSQETQYF.

The chain links TRBV5-5 to TRBJ1-4; D perhaps matches TRBD1 (5 bases). The CDR3 has 15 amino acids. V lost 0 bases and J 7 bases, leaving 13 bases between the germline ends. The germline V gene has CDR1 SGHKS and CDR2 YYEKEE (reference sequence). CDR3 region: CASSLVQVGREKLFF. The CDR3 nucleotides are TGTGCCAGCAGCTTGGTACAGGTGGGGCGTGAAAAACTGTTTTTT.

The chain has TRBV3-1 (or the pseudogene TRBV3-2) and TRBJ2-5, with TRBD1 as a possible D gene (6 bases). The length of the CDR3 is 17 residues. Trimming removed 0 bases at V and 4 bases at J, with 18 bases between. Germline CDR1 is LGHDT and CDR2 is YNNKEL (reference sequence). The CDR3 DNA reads TGTGCCAGCAGCCAAGACAGGGGACCCACCATTCGAGAGACCCAGTACTTC. Protein sequence: CASSQDRGPTIRETQYF.

This clone was recorded a few times. The genes are TRBV6-2 or TRBV6-3 and TRBJ2-7; D gene uncertain. CDR1 and CDR2 (germline): MNHEY, SVGEGT. V was shortened by 0 bases and J by 0 bases, with 9 bases between the two germline ends. This CDR3 is 15 amino acids long. As DNA, the CDR3 is TGTGCCAGCAGTTACTCAGACTTAAGCTCCTACGAGCAGTACTTC. It yields the protein CASSYSDLSSYEQYF.

V usage is TRBV5-5 and J usage is TRBJ2-1, with TRBD1 identical over 10 bases. The germline gives CDR1 SGHKS, CDR2 YYEKEE (reference sequence). Trimming at V came to 4 bases and at J to 5 bases, leaving 6 bases not matched to a gene. The CDR3 has 15 amino acids. The CDR3 loop reads CASSLGTGENNEQFF. The CDR3 DNA reads TGTGCCAGCAGCCTCGGGACAGGGGAAAACAATGAGCAGTTCTTC.

Here the CDR3 reads CASTGRDTYNEQFF. The CDR3 DNA sequence: TGTGCCAGCACCGGGAGGGATACCTACAATGAGCAGTTCTTC. The V call is TRBV27, the J call TRBJ2-1; TRBD2 agrees at 8 bases. The CDR3 runs to 14 residues. CDR1 is MNHEY and CDR2 is SMNVEV in the germline V gene (reference sequence). V shed 7 bases and J 2 bases; nucleotides not matched to a gene: 4.

The chain couples TRBV6-1 to TRBJ2-1; 12 bases are a match to TRBD2. Germline CDR1 is MNHNS and CDR2 is SASEGT. The V gene end was trimmed by 4 bases and the J gene end by 7 bases; junction bases not matched to a gene: 8. The CDR3 loop spans 16 amino acids. CDR3 nucleotides: TGTGCCAGCAGTGGGTCTAGCGGGAGGGCCGGGAATGAGCAGTTCTTC. Protein product: CASSGSSGRAGNEQFF.

The rearrangement links TRBV21-1 to TRBJ1-3; the table names TRBD1, a call not compared with the DNA. TRBV21-1 is described as a pseudogene. The CDR3 runs to 14 residues. CDR3 coding DNA: TGTGCCAGCAGCAAGGGGCAGTCTGGAAACACCATATATTTT. Its protein product is CASSKGQSGNTIYF.

On this clone itself: One end of the junction varies from germline; a read error may be responsible. CDR3 sequence: CASSPYTAKGPHYF. CDR3 nucleotide sequence: TGTGCCAGCAGTCCTTACACGGCAAAGGGGCCCCATTACTTC. The chain is built from TRBV27 and TRBJ2-5; D may be TRBD1 (5 bases). The length of the CDR3 is 14 residues. CDR1 is MNHEY, CDR2 SMNVEV, per germline (reference sequence).

This chain links TRBV4-3 with TRBJ2-7; TRBD1 aligns across 8 bases. The V gene's germline CDR1 is LGHNA and CDR2 YSLEER. Trimming took 3 bases from V and 2 from J; bases not matched to a gene: 15. This CDR3 comprises 18 residues. The CDR3 loop reads CASSQATRGQGFTYEQYF. CDR3 nucleotides: TGCGCCAGCAGCCAGGCAACAAGAGGACAGGGATTTACCTACGAGCAGTACTTC.

The sample holds a few counts of this clone. V gene TRBV7-2 combines with J gene TRBJ2-3; 9 nucleotides agree with TRBD2. The CDR3 has 16 residues. After removal of 5 bases from V and 7 bases from J, the junction contained 13 bases not matched to a gene. Per the germline V gene, CDR1 is SGHTA and CDR2 is FQGNSA. CDR3 sequence: CASSPALAGKGYTQYF. The DNA of the CDR3 is TGTGCCAGCAGCCCCGCCCTAGCGGGAAAGGGATATACGCAGTATTTT.

This rearrangement joins TRBV4-1 to TRBJ2-6; TRBD1 matches at 10 bases. The CDR3 consists of 18 residues. V dropped 1 base and J dropped 0; count of bases not matched to a gene: 3. Germline assignment: CDR1 MGHRA and CDR2 YSYEKL. CDR3 DNA: TGCGCCAGCAGCCAAGGGGGACAGGGGACCTCTGGGGCCAACGTCCTGACTTTC. This translates into CASSQGGQGTSGANVLTF.

The chain carries TRBV5-6 and TRBJ1-5; no clear D gene. Trimming took 0 bases from V and 7 from J, leaving 8 bases between them. The CDR3 totals 13 residues. Germline loops: CDR1 SGHDT, CDR2 YYEEEE. DNA for the CDR3: TGTGCCAGCAGCTTGGTGAGAGGGCAGCCCCAGCATTTT. Translation gives CASSLVRGQPQHF.

The chain recombines TRBV7-7 with TRBJ2-1; TRBD1 agrees at 11 bases. Trimming cost V 3 bases and J 8 bases; bases outside gene matches: 6. This CDR3 is 15 amino acids long. Germline lookup yields CDR1 SSHAT and CDR2 FNYEAQ (reference sequence). The CDR3 coding sequence is TGTGCCAGCAGCTTTGGGACAGGGGGACAGGATGAGCAGTTCTTC. This codes for CASSFGTGGQDEQFF.